Following are 9 T cell receptor beta chains from one sample sequenced in a study of control samples from healthy donors and cancer patients. Generated by immunoSEQ multiplex PCR, the TCRdb table keeps only in-frame clones and is missing some. This table holds tens of thousands of clones, roughly 84% found once. Material for sequencing was blood. Receptors originate from a woman in her fifties or sixties in good health.

The gene calls are TRBV18 and TRBJ1-6, with a weak D call TRBD1 (6 bases). The germline gives CDR1 KGHSH, CDR2 LQKENI. The CDR3 has 14 residues. V was trimmed by 5 bases and J by 5 bases, leaving 10 bases between them. CDR3 loop: CASSSQGNNSPLHF. DNA for the CDR3: TGTGCCAGCTCATCACAGGGAAATAATTCACCCCTCCACTTT.

The CDR3 DNA reads as TGTGCCAGCAGTTTAAAAATGTTCGGGCAGTACTTC. Encoded protein: CASSLKMFGQYF. This chain joins TRBV7-9 and TRBJ2-7, with D uncertain. V lost 6 bases and J lost 9, with 15 bases in between. This CDR3 spans 12 amino acids. CDR1 is SEHNR, CDR2 FQNEAQ, per germline (reference sequence).

The J gene is TRBJ1-1, the V gene TRBV5-1; 7 bases map to TRBD1. The germline V gene encodes CDR1 SGHRS and CDR2 YFSETQ. With 2 bases clipped from V and 6 bases from J, the junction kept 4 bases outside the gene matches. This CDR3 is 13 amino acids long. The CDR3 nucleotides are TGCGCCAGCAGCTTAACAGGGGATCCTGAAGCTTTCTTT. Its protein is CASSLTGDPEAFF.

The rearrangement links TRBV11-3 to TRBJ1-6, with TRBD1 identical over 7 bases. The CDR3 is 14 residues long. J gave up 7 bases and V 3 bases, and 3 bases lay outside the gene matches. CDR1 is SGHNT and CDR2 is YENEEA in the germline V gene. The CDR3 DNA follows: TGTGCCAGCAGCTTTGGCAGGGGGAATTCACCCCTCCACTTT. It is translated as CASSFGRGNSPLHF.

This chain links TRBV6-1 with TRBJ1-1; TRBD1 matches at 8 bases. Losses at the gene ends were 3 bases for V and 8 bases for J; bases not matched to a gene: 5. Germline loops: CDR1 MNHNS, CDR2 SASEGT. This CDR3 is 13 amino acids long. The CDR3 loop reads CASSDLNRGEAFF. The CDR3 DNA reads as TGTGCCAGCAGTGACCTGAACAGGGGGGAAGCTTTCTTT.

The chain joins TRBV19 to TRBJ1-1; no definite D call. The CDR3 sequence is 12 residues long. Germline V gene sequence: CDR1 LNHDA, CDR2 SQIVND (reference sequence). Trimming shortened V by 8 bases and J by 10 bases, and 17 bases separated the two germline ends. DNA of the CDR3: TGTGCCAGTGGGGAGGGTGGTGTAGCAGCTTTCTTT. Its translation is CASGEGGVAAFF.

The V gene is TRBV15, the J gene TRBJ1-5; D uncertain. Germline V gene lookup returns CDR1 LNHNV and CDR2 YYDKDF (reference sequence). V shed 5 bases and J shed 0 bases, with 5 bases lying between them. The CDR3 contains 13 residues. The CDR3 DNA is TGTGCCACCAGCCCTAATAGCAATCAGCCCCAGCATTTT. This gives the protein CATSPNSNQPQHF.

The chain carries TRBV7-2 and TRBJ1-6; D is unclear. The CDR3 sequence is 14 residues long. Deletions cut 3 bases from V and 7 bases from J, with 10 bases between. Germline lookup yields CDR1 SGHTA and CDR2 FQGNSA. CDR3 residues: CASSFGSSNSPLHF. Written as DNA, the CDR3 is TGTGCCAGCAGCTTCGGGTCCTCCAATTCACCCCTCCACTTT.

This rearrangement joins TRBV4-2 to TRBJ1-1; D is ambiguous. V was pared by 0 bases and J by 1 base, with 15 bases between. The CDR3 runs 17 residues. Looked up from germline, CDR1 is LGHNA and CDR2 is YNFKEQ. The CDR3 region is CASSQELLQEWNTEAFF. The CDR3 region has the DNA TGTGCCAGCAGCCAAGAGCTTCTTCAGGAGTGGAACACTGAAGCTTTCTTT.